This is a list of T cell receptor beta chains from one sample in a study of cytomegalovirus exposure and HLA in healthy donors. The table came from immunoSEQ multiplex PCR; TCRdb's copy has only in-frame clones and leaves some out. The repertoire consists of around 150,000 clones, with around 72% occurring once and the leading ten covering 1.3% to 1.5%. Material: PBMCs. The receptors were gathered from a man aged 18 to 29 in good health and CMV-seronegative. CDR3s include the opening cysteine and the closing phenylalanine or tryptophan.

V gene	J gene	CDR3 protein
TRBV6-4	TRBJ2-2	CASSDSGTSNTGELFF
TRBV28	TRBJ1-5	CASSRPPGGQPQHF
TRBV4-3	TRBJ1-5	CASSQDWGGQPQHF
TRBV4-1	TRBJ2-5	CASSQESGWETQYF
TRBV19	TRBJ2-1	CASGYRAGYNEQFF
TRBV4-1	TRBJ2-4	CASSQGQGQDQYF
TRBV6-5	TRBJ2-2	CASSYRGTGELFF
TRBV4-1	TRBJ2-1	CASSQDWREGSYNEQFF
TRBV11-3	TRBJ2-1	CASSLGRNNEQFF
TRBV19	TRBJ2-1	CASSMIWDYLYNEQFF
TRBV21-1	TRBJ2-3	CASSNFAGTDTQYF
TRBV5-6	TRBJ1-2	CASILQGRYDYGYTF
TRBV9	TRBJ1-2	CASSALQGADYGYTF
TRBV5-4	TRBJ2-7	CASSTSWEGPFYEQYF
TRBV13	TRBJ1-2	CASSAVGGYGYTF
TRBV6-5	TRBJ2-7	CASSSNGQGDEQYF
TRBV15	TRBJ2-1	CATSRVRTGVGNEQFF
TRBV4-3	TRBJ1-1	CASSQSRAGGLNTEAFF
TRBV14	TRBJ2-5	CASSPGETQYF
TRBV7-9	TRBJ2-5	CASSSGFGAGAQETQYF
TRBV7-9	TRBJ2-4	CASSLVSAGNIQYF
TRBV6-5	TRBJ2-7	CASSTDRGHEQYF
TRBV6-5	TRBJ2-7	CASSSLELAYEQYF
TRBV6-5	TRBJ1-1	CASSPGTEAFF